This TCR beta chain was documented in a study of T cell responses to AZD1222 COVID-19 vaccine. Regarding the study as a whole: Most donors were white British, females outnumbered males, and clonal diversity was possibly underestimated. Of spike-specific TCRs, nearly half reportedly target regions left unmutated in variants. There were vaccine-associated CD4 TCRs across spike, dominant at 160-218 and 743-854. With two AZD1222 doses given, Spike-specific TCR breadth and depth both rose.

Concerning this clone: Its antigen is currently unknown.

Germline V gene lookup returns CDR1 SGHVS and CDR2 FQNEAQ. The CDR3 has 15 amino acids. V was clipped by 1 base and J by 3 bases, with 10 bases between them. Assay used: immunoSEQ multiplex PCR; TCRdb lists only in-frame clones, some missing. The sample lists more than 250,000 clones, approximately 95% occurring once. The chain couples TRBV7-8 to TRBJ2-1; D unclear. The specimen comprised peripheral blood, sampled on day 0 of AZD1222 vaccination. The TCR comes from an adult in good health. CDR3 nucleotides: TGTGCCAGCAGCTTAGGGCTCCCAGACTACAATGAGCAGTTCTTC. Encoded protein: CASSLGLPDYNEQFF.